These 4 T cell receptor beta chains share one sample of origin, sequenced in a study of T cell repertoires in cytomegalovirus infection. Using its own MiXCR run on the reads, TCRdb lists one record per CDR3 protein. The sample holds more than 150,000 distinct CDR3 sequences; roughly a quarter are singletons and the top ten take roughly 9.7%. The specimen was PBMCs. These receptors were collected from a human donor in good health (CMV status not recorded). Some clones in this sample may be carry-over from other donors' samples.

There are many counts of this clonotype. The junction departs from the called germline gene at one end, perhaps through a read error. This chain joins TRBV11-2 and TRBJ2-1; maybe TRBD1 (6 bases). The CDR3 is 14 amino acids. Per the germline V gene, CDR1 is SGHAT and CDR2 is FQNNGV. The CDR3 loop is CASTLEGAYNEQFF. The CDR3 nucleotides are TGTGCCAGCACCTTAGAGGGGGCCTACAATGAGCAGTTCTTC.

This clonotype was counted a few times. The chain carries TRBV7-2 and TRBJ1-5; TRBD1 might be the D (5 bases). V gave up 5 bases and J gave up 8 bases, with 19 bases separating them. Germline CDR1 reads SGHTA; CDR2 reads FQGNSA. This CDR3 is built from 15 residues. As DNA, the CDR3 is TGTGCCAGCAGCCTAATAACCGGGACCGGAGAGCCCCAGCATTTT. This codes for CASSLITGTGEPQHF.

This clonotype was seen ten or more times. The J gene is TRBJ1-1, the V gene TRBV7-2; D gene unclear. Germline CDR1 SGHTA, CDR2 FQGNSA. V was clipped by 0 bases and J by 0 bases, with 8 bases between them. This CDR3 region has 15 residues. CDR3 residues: CASSLAQNVNTEAFF. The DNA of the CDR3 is TGTGCCAGCAGCTTAGCACAAAATGTGAACACTGAAGCTTTCTTT.

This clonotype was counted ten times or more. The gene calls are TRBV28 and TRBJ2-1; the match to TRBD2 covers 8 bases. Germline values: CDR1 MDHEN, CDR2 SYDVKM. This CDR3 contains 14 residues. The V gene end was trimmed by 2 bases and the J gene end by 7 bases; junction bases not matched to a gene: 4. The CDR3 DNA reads TGTGCCAGCAGTTTACTGCCTAGCGGGAATGAGCAGTTCTTC. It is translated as CASSLLPSGNEQFF.